The entry below gives a single T cell receptor (beta chain) sequence along with its context. This sample was taken from a study of blood T cell repertoires in COVID-19. As for the study in general: Specimens from acute and convalescent COVID-19 originated in the United States, Italy and Spain.

V trimming: 6 bases; J trimming: 7 bases; junction bases outside the gene matches: 13. Germline V gene lookup returns CDR1 KGHDR and CDR2 SFDVKD. This CDR3 has 15 amino acids. Seattle patients were enrolled while actively infected and followed longitudinally. The protocol was immunoSEQ multiplex PCR, while the TCRdb copy is restricted to in-frame clones and leaves out a portion. The sample shows around 290,000 clones, 75% to 90% of them seen only once. The sequencing input was peripheral blood. This rearrangement joins TRBV24-1 to TRBJ2-7; TRBD1 matches 8 bases. This clonotype was sampled from a woman in her 70s with COVID-19, enrolled during active disease. CDR3 loop: CATSSTGTGTWEQYF. DNA of the CDR3: TGTGCCACCAGTTCGACCGGGACAGGTACGTGGGAGCAGTACTTC.